This T cell receptor (beta chain) was captured in a study of OX40 agonist ivuxolimab in advanced cancers. Across the whole study: From 23 to 79 years was the age range, with a mean of 60 years, and over 80% were male. Of the participants, approximately 44% had some prior anti-PD-1, anti-PD-L1 or anti-CTLA-4 therapy, which was allowed.

Whole-study findings and limits: Certain nonresponders additionally had low normalized T-cell clonal expansion. The antigens recognized by the expanded peripheral T cells, that is their antigen specificity, were not determined.

This CDR3 has 12 residues. Germline assignment: CDR1 WNHNN and CDR2 SYGVQD (reference sequence). The V gene lost 3 bases and the J gene lost 2 bases, with 2 bases spanning the gap. On this clone: What it binds is unknown.

Repertoires were generated with immunoSEQ multiplex PCR, while TCRdb's copy carries only in-frame clones and drops some. The sample lists approximately 80,000 clones; roughly nine tenths were seen once. The source material was CD4+ or CD8+ T cells sorted from blood, sampled in a trial of the OX40 agonist ivuxolimab. This TCR derives from an adult with an advanced solid tumor such as melanoma, head and neck, liver or kidney cancer. This sequence joins TRBV10-1 and TRBJ1-5; D gene uncertain. The CDR3 protein is CASSDGNQPQHF. CDR3 bases: TGCGCCAGCAGTGACGGCAATCAGCCCCAGCATTTT.